This T cell receptor (beta chain) emerged from a study of vaccination and CD4 T cells after COVID-19. Cultured CD4+ T cells had their DNA profiled by the Oncomine TCR Beta short-read assay. Cultures of CD4+ T cells served as the source for extracting genomic DNA. TCRdb re-derived calls from the PCR reads in MiXCR, one entry per CDR3 protein. Among 11,000 or so distinct CDR3 sequences listed, roughly 34% were seen once. The CDR3 is 9 residues long. Germline V lookup: CDR1 SQVTM, CDR2 ANQGSEA. V lost 4 bases to trimming and J lost 8 bases, with 4 bases between them. With regard to this clonotype: Its matching antigen is unknown.

Described treatment: approximately nine-day PBMC culture with coronavirus spike peptide pools or control peptides (ViraFEST assay). The chain joins TRBV29-1 to TRBJ2-3; unclear D gene. Here the sequenced sample was CD4+ T cells from blood, cultured in vitro, taken before SARS-CoV-2 vaccination. The clonotype was recovered from a human donor who received a COVID-19 vaccine. The CDR3 nucleotides read TGCAGCGTTGGGACTACGCAGTATTTT. Residues: CSVGTTQYF.